This TCR beta chain was profiled in a study of blood T cell repertoires in COVID-19. Study overall: Italy, Spain and the United States were the sources of the convalescent and acute COVID-19 samples. Nucleic acid was either cDNA or gDNA, and it came from T cells, B-cell-depleted T cells, or PBMCs.

The germline V gene encodes CDR1 SGHTA and CDR2 FQGNSA. J lost 4 bases, V lost 3 bases, and 12 bases had no gene match. CDR3 length equals 18 residues. Libraries were prepared by immunoSEQ multiplex PCR; TCRdb keeps only in-frame clonotypes and omits some of them. Among roughly 260,000 clones listed, just under 90% were seen once. The clonotype comes from a woman aged 40 to 50 with acute or convalescent COVID-19. The J gene is TRBJ1-1, the V gene TRBV7-2, with 12 bases identical to TRBD1. The material sequenced was peripheral blood. The CDR3, as DNA: TGTGCCAGCAGCTTTGCCGGGACAGGGGGCGCAGGAGGCACTGAAGCTTTCTTT. As protein: CASSFAGTGGAGGTEAFF.